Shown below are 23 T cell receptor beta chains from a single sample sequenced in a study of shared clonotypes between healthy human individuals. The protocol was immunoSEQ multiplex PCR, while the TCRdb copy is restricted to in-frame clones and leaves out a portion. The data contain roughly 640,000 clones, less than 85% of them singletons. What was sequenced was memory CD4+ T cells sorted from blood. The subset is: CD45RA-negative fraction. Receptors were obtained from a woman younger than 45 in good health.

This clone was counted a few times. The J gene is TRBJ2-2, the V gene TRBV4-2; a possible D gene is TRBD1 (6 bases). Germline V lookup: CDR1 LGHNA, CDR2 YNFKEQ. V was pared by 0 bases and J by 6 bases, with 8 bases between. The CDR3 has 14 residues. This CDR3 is CASSQEEGAGELFF. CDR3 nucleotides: TGTGCCAGCAGCCAAGAAGAGGGGGCCGGGGAGCTGTTTTTT.

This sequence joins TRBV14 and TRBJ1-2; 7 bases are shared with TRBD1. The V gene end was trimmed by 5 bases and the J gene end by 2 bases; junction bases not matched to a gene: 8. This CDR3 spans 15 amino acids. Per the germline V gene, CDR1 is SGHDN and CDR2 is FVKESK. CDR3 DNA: TGTGCCAGCAGCGTACGACAGGGAACGAACTATGGCTACACCTTC. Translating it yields CASSVRQGTNYGYTF.

The CDR3 protein is CASKTNYGYTF. The CDR3, as DNA: TGTGCCAGCAAAACTAACTATGGCTACACCTTC. The genes are TRBV28 and TRBJ1-2; D not resolved. There are 11 residues in the CDR3. CDR1 and CDR2 from the germline V gene are MDHEN and SYDVKM. V was pared by 7 bases and J by 0 bases, with 3 bases between.

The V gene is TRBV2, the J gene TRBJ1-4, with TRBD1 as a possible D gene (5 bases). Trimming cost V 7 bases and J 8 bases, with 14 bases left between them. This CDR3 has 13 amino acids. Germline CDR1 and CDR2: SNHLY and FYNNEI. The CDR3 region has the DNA TGTGCCAGCACTGGAAGGTGGGGGGAAAAACTGTTTTTT. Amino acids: CASTGRWGEKLFF.

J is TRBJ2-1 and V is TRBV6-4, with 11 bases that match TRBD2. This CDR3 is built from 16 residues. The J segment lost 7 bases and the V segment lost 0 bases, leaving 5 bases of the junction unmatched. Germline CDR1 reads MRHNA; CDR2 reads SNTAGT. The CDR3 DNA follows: TGTGCCAGCAGTGACTCGGCGTTAGCGGGAGGGAATGAGCAGTTCTTC. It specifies CASSDSALAGGNEQFF.

The DNA of the CDR3 is TGTGCCAGCAGCCCCCCCTATCGGCAGTCATGGTGGGGGACCCAGTACTTC. Translating it yields CASSPPYRQSWWGTQYF. The V and J genes are TRBV7-9 and TRBJ2-5; no clear D gene. The V end was cut by 5 bases, the J end by 7 bases, with 26 bases between. CDR3 length: 17 residues. CDR1 is SEHNR, CDR2 FQNEAQ, per germline (reference sequence).

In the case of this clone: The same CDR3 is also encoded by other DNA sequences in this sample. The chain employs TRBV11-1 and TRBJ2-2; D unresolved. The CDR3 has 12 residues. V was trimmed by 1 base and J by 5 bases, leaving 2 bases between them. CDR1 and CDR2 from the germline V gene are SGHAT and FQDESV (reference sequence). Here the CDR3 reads CASSLVTGELFF. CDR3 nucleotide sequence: TGTGCCAGCAGCTTAGTTACCGGGGAGCTGTTTTTT.

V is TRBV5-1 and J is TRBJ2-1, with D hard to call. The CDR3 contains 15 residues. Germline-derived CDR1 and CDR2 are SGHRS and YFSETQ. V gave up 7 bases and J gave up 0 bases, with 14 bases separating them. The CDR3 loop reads CASGGGRSSYNEQFF. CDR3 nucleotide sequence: TGCGCCAGCGGTGGCGGACGAAGCTCCTACAATGAGCAGTTCTTC.

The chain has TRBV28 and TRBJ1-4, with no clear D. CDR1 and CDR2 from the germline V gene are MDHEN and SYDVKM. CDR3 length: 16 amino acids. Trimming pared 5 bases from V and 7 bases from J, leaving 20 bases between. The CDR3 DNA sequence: TGTGCCAGCAGTCCCCATGGAGGCGGGGTGTCTGAAAAACTGTTTTTT. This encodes CASSPHGGGVSEKLFF.

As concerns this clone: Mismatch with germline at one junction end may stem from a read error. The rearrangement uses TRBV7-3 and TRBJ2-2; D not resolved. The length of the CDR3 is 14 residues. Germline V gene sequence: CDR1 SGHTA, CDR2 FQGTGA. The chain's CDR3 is CASSVTANTGELFF. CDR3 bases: TGTGCCAGCAGCGTAACAGCGAACACCGGGGAGCTGTTTTTT.

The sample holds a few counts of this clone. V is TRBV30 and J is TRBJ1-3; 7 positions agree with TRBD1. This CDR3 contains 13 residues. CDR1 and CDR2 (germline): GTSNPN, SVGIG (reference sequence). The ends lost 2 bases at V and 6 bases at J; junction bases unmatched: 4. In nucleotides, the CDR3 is TGTGCCTGGAGTACAGGGGTTGTAAACACCATATATTTT. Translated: CAWSTGVVNTIYF.

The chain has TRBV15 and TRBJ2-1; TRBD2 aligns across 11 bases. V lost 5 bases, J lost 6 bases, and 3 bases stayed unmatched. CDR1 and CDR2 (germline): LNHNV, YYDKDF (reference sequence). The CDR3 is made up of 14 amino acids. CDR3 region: CATSGLAGFNEQFF. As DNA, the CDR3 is TGTGCCACCAGCGGACTAGCGGGTTTCAATGAGCAGTTCTTC.

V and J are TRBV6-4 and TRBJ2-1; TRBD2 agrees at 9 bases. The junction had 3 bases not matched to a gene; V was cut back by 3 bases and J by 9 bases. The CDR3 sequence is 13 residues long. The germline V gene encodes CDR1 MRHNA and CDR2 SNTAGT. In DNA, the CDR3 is TGTGCCAGCAGTGAGCTAGCGGGACTTGAGCAGTTCTTC. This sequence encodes CASSELAGLEQFF.

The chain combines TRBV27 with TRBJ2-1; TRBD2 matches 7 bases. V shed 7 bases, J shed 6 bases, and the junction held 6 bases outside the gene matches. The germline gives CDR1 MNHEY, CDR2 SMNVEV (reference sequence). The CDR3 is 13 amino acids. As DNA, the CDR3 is TGTGCCAGCAAGTTGATAGCGGGCAATGAGCAGTTCTTC. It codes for CASKLIAGNEQFF.

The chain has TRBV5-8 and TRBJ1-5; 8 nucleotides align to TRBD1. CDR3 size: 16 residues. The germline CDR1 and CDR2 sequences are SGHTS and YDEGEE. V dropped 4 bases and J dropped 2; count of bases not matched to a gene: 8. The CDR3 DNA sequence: TGTGCCAGCAGCCTTGGACCGACAGGGGGCAATCAGCCCCAGCATTTT. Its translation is CASSLGPTGGNQPQHF.

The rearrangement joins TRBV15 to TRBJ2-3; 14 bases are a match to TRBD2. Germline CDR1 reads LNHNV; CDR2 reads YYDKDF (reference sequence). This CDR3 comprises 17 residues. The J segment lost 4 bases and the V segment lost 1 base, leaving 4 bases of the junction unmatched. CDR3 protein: CATSRAGLAGGADTQYF. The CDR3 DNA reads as TGTGCCACCAGCAGAGCAGGACTAGCGGGAGGCGCAGATACGCAGTATTTT.

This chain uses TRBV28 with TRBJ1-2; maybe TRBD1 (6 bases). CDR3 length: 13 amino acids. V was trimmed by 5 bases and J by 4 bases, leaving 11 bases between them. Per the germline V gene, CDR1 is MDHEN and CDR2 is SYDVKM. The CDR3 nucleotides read TGTGCCAGCAGTGAAGGACAGCGCTATGGCTACACCTTC. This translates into CASSEGQRYGYTF.

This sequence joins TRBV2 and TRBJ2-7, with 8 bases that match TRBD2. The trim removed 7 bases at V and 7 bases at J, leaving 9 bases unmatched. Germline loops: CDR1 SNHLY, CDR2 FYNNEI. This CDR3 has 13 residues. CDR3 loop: CASKEREIEEQYF. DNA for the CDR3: TGTGCCAGCAAAGAGCGGGAGATCGAAGAGCAGTACTTC.

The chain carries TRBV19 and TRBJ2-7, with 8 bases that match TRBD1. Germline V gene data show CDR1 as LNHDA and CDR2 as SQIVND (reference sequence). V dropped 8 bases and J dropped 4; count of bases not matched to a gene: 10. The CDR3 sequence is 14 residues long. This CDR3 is CASSGQGVGYEQYF. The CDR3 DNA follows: TGTGCCAGTTCCGGACAGGGCGTAGGTTACGAGCAGTACTTC.

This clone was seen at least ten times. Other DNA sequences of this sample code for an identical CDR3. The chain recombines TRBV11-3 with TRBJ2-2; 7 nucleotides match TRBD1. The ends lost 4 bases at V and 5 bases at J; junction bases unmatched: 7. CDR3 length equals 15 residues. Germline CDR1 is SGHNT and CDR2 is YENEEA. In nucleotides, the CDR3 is TGTGCCAGCAGCTCCGGGACAGCGTTTACCGGGGAGCTGTTTTTT. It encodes CASSSGTAFTGELFF.

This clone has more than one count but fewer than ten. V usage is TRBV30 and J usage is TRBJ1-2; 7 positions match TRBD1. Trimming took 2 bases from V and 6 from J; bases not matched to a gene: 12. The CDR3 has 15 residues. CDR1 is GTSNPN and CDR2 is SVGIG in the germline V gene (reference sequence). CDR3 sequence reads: CAWSQYEGAWNGYTF. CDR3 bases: TGTGCCTGGAGTCAGTATGAGGGGGCGTGGAATGGCTACACCTTC. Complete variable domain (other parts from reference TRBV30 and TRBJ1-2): SQTIHQWPATLVQPVGSPLSLECTVEGTSNPNLYWYRQAAGRGLQLLFYSVGIGQISSEVPQNLSASRPQDRQFILSSKKLLLSDSGFYLCAWSQYEGAWNGYTFGSGTRLTVV.

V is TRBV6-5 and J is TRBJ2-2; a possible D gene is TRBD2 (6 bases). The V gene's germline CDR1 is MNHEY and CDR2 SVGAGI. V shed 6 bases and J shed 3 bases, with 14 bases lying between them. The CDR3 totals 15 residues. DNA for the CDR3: TGTGCCAGCAGGGAGGGGACGTTGGACACCGGGGAGCTGTTTTTT. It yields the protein CASREGTLDTGELFF.

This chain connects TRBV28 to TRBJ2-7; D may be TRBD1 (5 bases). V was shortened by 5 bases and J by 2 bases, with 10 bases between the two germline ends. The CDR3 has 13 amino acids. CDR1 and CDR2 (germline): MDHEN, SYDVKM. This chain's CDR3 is CASSARVPYEQYF. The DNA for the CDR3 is TGTGCCAGCAGTGCCAGGGTCCCCTACGAGCAGTACTTC.